These 7 T cell receptor beta chains were all obtained from the same sample, sequenced in a study of blood T cell repertoires in COVID-19. Clones were sequenced by immunoSEQ multiplex PCR, and TCRdb holds only the in-frame ones, with some missing. The table shows about 380,000 clones, with 85% occurring only once. Material for sequencing was peripheral blood. These TCRs come from a woman aged 18-35 years with acute or convalescent COVID-19.

The V gene is TRBV6-6, the J gene TRBJ2-2, with 7 bases aligning to TRBD1. The germline V gene has CDR1 MNHNY and CDR2 SVGAGI (reference sequence). The V and J ends lost 6 bases and 4 bases, in that order; junction bases with no gene match: 5. CDR3 size: 14 residues. The CDR3 DNA reads as TGTGCCAGCAGCCCGACAGGGCCCACCGGGGAGCTGTTTTTT. Translating gives CASSPTGPTGELFF.

The chain has TRBV5-1 and TRBJ2-7; 9 bases align to TRBD2. After removal of 5 bases from V and 2 bases from J, the junction contained 8 bases not matched to a gene. The CDR3 has 15 residues. The germline V gene encodes CDR1 SGHRS and CDR2 YFSETQ. Here the CDR3 DNA reads TGCGCCAGCAGAGTGGAACTAGCGGGTACCTACGAGCAGTACTTC. Amino acid sequence: CASRVELAGTYEQYF.

This chain connects TRBV10-3 to TRBJ2-2; TRBD2 matches 11 bases. Germline V gene data show CDR1 as ENHRY and CDR2 as SYGVKD. The CDR3 is 14 amino acids. The trim removed 10 bases at V and 4 bases at J, leaving 5 bases unmatched. The CDR3 here is CATLGLAGTGELFF. The CDR3 bases are TGTGCCACCCTAGGACTAGCGGGCACCGGGGAGCTGTTTTTT.

V and J are TRBV18 and TRBJ2-1; TRBD2 matches 8 bases. The germline V gene encodes CDR1 KGHSH and CDR2 LQKENI. The CDR3 length is 13 residues. The ends lost 3 bases at V and 10 bases at J; junction bases unmatched: 5. Here the CDR3 reads CASSPMAGGEQFF. The DNA of the CDR3 is TGTGCCAGCTCACCTATGGCGGGGGGAGAGCAGTTCTTC. Supplemented by reference TRBV18 and TRBJ2-1, the full variable domain reads NAGVMQNPRHLVRRRGQEARLRCSPMKGHSHVYWYRQLPEEGLKFMVYLQKENIIDESGMPKERFSAEFPKEGPSILRIQQVVRGDSAAYFCASSPMAGGEQFFGPGTRLTVL.

This rearrangement joins TRBV28 to TRBJ1-2; perhaps TRBD1 as D (6 bases). Germline V gene lookup returns CDR1 MDHEN and CDR2 SYDVKM. Trimming cost V 2 bases and J 1 base, with 8 bases left between them. The CDR3 is 14 residues long. The CDR3 DNA follows: TGTGCCAGCAGTTTAGACAGGCTTAACTATGGCTACACCTTC. This sequence encodes CASSLDRLNYGYTF.

This chain joins TRBV6-5 and TRBJ1-6; TRBD1 agrees at 9 bases. The CDR3 has 15 amino acids. The V segment lost 6 bases and the J segment 7 bases; nucleotides outside the gene matches: 7. CDR1 and CDR2 (germline): MNHEY, SVGAGI. CDR3 nucleotides: TGTGCCAGCAGATCGGACAGGGGCCGAAATTCACCCCTCCACTTT. As protein: CASRSDRGRNSPLHF.

The rearrangement links TRBV13 to TRBJ2-7, with 10 nucleotides matching TRBD1. Germline V gene lookup returns CDR1 PRHDT and CDR2 FYEKMQ (reference sequence). The CDR3 length is 16 residues. With 4 bases clipped from V and 4 bases from J, the junction kept 10 bases outside the gene matches. CDR3 sequence reads: CASSYGGQGVRYEQYF. In nucleotides, the CDR3 is TGTGCCAGCAGCTATGGTGGACAGGGGGTCAGGTACGAGCAGTACTTC.